This T cell receptor (beta chain) was recovered during a study of CD8 T cells in Susac syndrome. V lost 0 bases to trimming and J lost 4 bases; unmatched junction nucleotides: 6. The CDR3 contains 15 residues. CDR1 is DFQATT and CDR2 is SNEGSKA in the germline V gene (reference sequence). A quantity of about 0.5 to 1 ug RNA underwent reverse transcription using random hexamers. MiXCR, applied by TCRdb to the immunoSEQ multiplex PCR reads, yields one record per CDR3 protein. The sample lists about 190,000 distinct CDR3 sequences, nearly 97% seen once, with 0.098% in the top ten. FACS enriched CD8+ TEMRA cells, while bulk CD8+ and CD4+ were negatively isolated.

This TCR derives from a human donor with Susac syndrome. Input material: CD4+ T cells from PBMCs. This sequence joins TRBV20-1 and TRBJ2-4, with TRBD2 identical over 7 bases. CDR3 in amino acids: CSARDPSGSKNIQYF. The CDR3 DNA is TGCAGTGCTAGAGACCCTAGCGGCAGTAAAAACATTCAGTACTTC.